This T cell receptor (beta chain) was recovered during a study of blood T cell repertoires in COVID-19. The assay was immunoSEQ multiplex PCR, and TCRdb's table has in-frame clones only and misses some. Of some 150,000 clones listed, 84% are singletons. CDR1 is SGHTA, CDR2 FQGNSA, per germline. The CDR3 covers 16 residues. Trimming pared 4 bases from V and 0 bases from J, leaving 13 bases between. The V and J genes are TRBV7-2 and TRBJ2-1, with D tentatively TRBD2 (5 bases). This receptor was identified in a woman of 80 years or more in a cohort sampled during active or convalescent COVID-19. What was sequenced was peripheral blood. The CDR3 reads CASSSFVDSSYNEQFF. As DNA, the CDR3 is TGTGCCAGCAGCTCGTTCGTGGACTCCTCCTACAATGAGCAGTTCTTC. The full variable domain, with the rest looked up from reference TRBV7-2 and TRBJ2-1, is GAGVSQSPSNKVTEKGKDVELRCDPISGHTALYWYRQSLGQGLEFLIYFQGNSAPDKSGLPSDRFSAERTGGSVSTLTIQRTQQEDSAVYLCASSSFVDSSYNEQFFGPGTRLTVL.